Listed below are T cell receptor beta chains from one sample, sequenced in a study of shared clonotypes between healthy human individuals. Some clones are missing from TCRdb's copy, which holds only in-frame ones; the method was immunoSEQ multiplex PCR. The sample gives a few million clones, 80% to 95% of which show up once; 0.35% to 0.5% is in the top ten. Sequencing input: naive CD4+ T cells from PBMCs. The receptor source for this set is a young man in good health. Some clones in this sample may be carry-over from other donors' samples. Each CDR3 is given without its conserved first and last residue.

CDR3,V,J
ASSLQGNYEQY,TRBV5-1,TRBJ2-7
ASRPRTGELLQETQY,TRBV12-2,TRBJ2-5
ATSRKGLAGERY,TRBV15,TRBJ2-3
ASSQEGASGSGEQF,TRBV4-1,TRBJ2-1
ASSLLGRGGTEAF,TRBV28,TRBJ1-1
ASSQGDRDQNEQF,TRBV4-2,TRBJ2-1
ASSSGQIYEQY,TRBV28,TRBJ2-7
ASSLVWAGESYEQY,TRBV5-5,TRBJ2-7
ASSYSGVFYEQY,TRBV6-6,TRBJ2-7
ASGLEVGGYNEQF,TRBV12-5,TRBJ2-1
ATSKEDRYLNEQF,TRBV15,TRBJ2-1
ASSQSTSGYT,TRBV7-2,TRBJ1-2
ASSVGSSGNTIY,TRBV2,TRBJ1-3
ASSVGGSSYNEQF,TRBV6-1,TRBJ2-1
ASSLVRSSGGYEQY,TRBV7-2,TRBJ2-7
ASSYAGSLTYEQY,TRBV27,TRBJ2-7
AWTLAGGETQY,TRBV30,TRBJ2-5
ASSTLPGFERGYT,TRBV28,TRBJ1-2
ASNCETQY,TRBV6-4,TRBJ2-5
ASGVRDRIVYEQY,TRBV12-5,TRBJ2-7
ASKRVTENTEAF,TRBV7-9,TRBJ1-1
ASSLYATNEKLF,TRBV5-1,TRBJ1-4
ASRLAGGFPETQY,TRBV5-1,TRBJ2-5
ASSPQAVFGTGNPTEAF,TRBV18,TRBJ1-1
AISESGGSQKEQF,TRBV10-3,TRBJ2-1
ASSPRDRGGGKLF,TRBV5-5,TRBJ1-4
ASSQARGPLQETQY,TRBV4-1,TRBJ2-5